This T cell receptor (beta chain) comes out of a study of blood T cells in healthy people across ages. Next came a second PCR, run for about 7 to 11 cycles, which used a sample-barcoded 5' primer along with a J-beta primer mix. MiXCR was run by TCRdb on the 5' RACE reads, yielding one entry per CDR3 protein. The data show more than 1,000,000 distinct CDR3 sequences, less than 25% seen once. Per germline, CDR1 SQVTM and CDR2 ANQGSEA. V dropped 4 bases and J dropped 2 bases, with 8 bases sitting between them. This CDR3 contains 12 residues. The table lists this clonotype with a few counts. These records were also assigned to another study, of T cells of mothers and their children.

This chain joins TRBV29-1 and TRBJ2-5; unclear D gene. The TCR was taken from a girl aged 2-15 years in good health. The source material was blood. The CDR3 sequence is CSVGVGQETQYF. The CDR3 region has the DNA TGCAGCGTTGGAGTAGGACAAGAGACCCAGTACTTC.